One sample yielded the 24 T cell receptor beta chains listed below, sequenced in a study of T cell responses to AZD1222 COVID-19 vaccine. The protocol was immunoSEQ multiplex PCR, while the TCRdb copy is restricted to in-frame clones and leaves out a portion. The profile shows over 100,000 clones, less than 95% of them singletons. Source: peripheral blood, taken on day 0 of AZD1222 vaccination. The receptors were sampled from an adult in good health.

The rearrangement links TRBV2 to TRBJ1-1; no clear D. This CDR3 spans 16 amino acids. The V gene's germline CDR1 is SNHLY and CDR2 FYNNEI. V lost 2 bases, J lost 1 base, and 14 bases lay in between. CDR3 residues: CASSERGPGGNTEAFF. CDR3 DNA sequence: TGTGCCAGCAGTGAACGCGGCCCCGGCGGGAACACTGAAGCTTTCTTT.

The chain combines TRBV5-1 with TRBJ2-5; D is possibly TRBD2 (5 bases). V was clipped by 0 bases and J by 3 bases, with 9 bases between them. Germline CDR1 SGHRS, CDR2 YFSETQ. CDR3 size: 14 residues. The CDR3 spells CASSLGLGEETQYF. As DNA, the CDR3 is TGCGCCAGCAGCTTGGGGCTGGGAGAAGAGACCCAGTACTTC. Complete variable domain (other parts from reference TRBV5-1 and TRBJ2-5): KAGVTQTPRYLIKTRGQQVTLSCSPISGHRSVSWYQQTPGQGLQFLFEYFSETQRNKGNFPGRFSGRQFSNSRSEMNVSTLELGDSALYLCASSLGLGEETQYFGPGTRLLVL.

The chain joins TRBV5-4 to TRBJ1-2; D gene unclear. Trimming removed 4 bases at V and 4 bases at J, with 14 bases between. There are 14 residues in the CDR3. Germline V gives CDR1 SGHNT, CDR2 YYREEE (reference sequence). The CDR3 nucleotides are TGTGCCAGCAGCCTACCGGGAGGAGGCTATGGCTACACCTTC. Encoded protein: CASSLPGGGYGYTF.

The chain recombines TRBV9 with TRBJ2-1; perhaps TRBD2 as D (5 bases). From germline, CDR1 is SGDLS and CDR2 YYNGEE. V was trimmed by 3 bases and J by 8 bases, leaving 12 bases between them. The CDR3 runs 13 residues. CDR3 in DNA: TGTGCCAGCAGCGATCGGACTCGGGATGAGCAGTTCTTC. This codes for CASSDRTRDEQFF.

The chain is built from TRBV6-5 and TRBJ1-1, with D maybe TRBD1 (5 bases). V shed 6 bases and J shed 3 bases, with 11 bases lying between them. CDR1 is MNHEY, CDR2 SVGAGI, per germline. The CDR3 has 13 residues. CDR3 nucleotides: TGTGCCAGCAGGCCCCCACAGGACACTGAAGCTTTCTTT. This encodes CASRPPQDTEAFF.

The chain employs TRBV7-9 and TRBJ2-5; D unclear. Per germline, CDR1 SEHNR and CDR2 FQNEAQ (reference sequence). The V end was cut by 3 bases, the J end by 4 bases, with 15 bases between. The CDR3 consists of 15 residues. The CDR3 loop is CASSFGRSRGETQYF. DNA of the CDR3: TGTGCCAGCAGCTTTGGACGGAGTAGAGGAGAGACCCAGTACTTC.

This clone was counted a single time. The V call is TRBV11-2, the J call TRBJ1-6; D gene uncertain. Trimming removed 2 bases at V and 7 bases at J, with 9 bases between. The CDR3 covers 14 residues. CDR1 is SGHAT and CDR2 is FQNNGV in the germline V gene. DNA for the CDR3: TGTGCCAGCAGCTTAATGCCGCAGAATTCACCCCTCCACTTT. It codes for CASSLMPQNSPLHF.

This chain joins TRBV9 and TRBJ2-5, with D possibly TRBD2 on 6 matching bases. The ends were cut back, 0 bases at V and 3 bases at J, with 12 bases in the middle. Germline V CDR1 and CDR2: SGDLS, YYNGEE. This CDR3 contains 15 residues. In DNA, the CDR3 is TGTGCCAGCAGCGTAGATGGAGGGAAGAAAGAGACCCAGTACTTC. Its protein product is CASSVDGGKKETQYF.

The chain carries TRBV11-2 and TRBJ1-4; D uncertain. V lost 5 bases and J 5 bases, leaving 12 bases between the germline ends. CDR3 length: 14 residues. Germline assignment: CDR1 SGHAT and CDR2 FQNNGV. CDR3 sequence (DNA): TGTGCCAGCAGCATGCCGACAAGGAATGAAAAACTGTTTTTT. Its translation: CASSMPTRNEKLFF.

The chain links TRBV3-1 (or the pseudogene TRBV3-2) to TRBJ2-3; weak D call: TRBD2 (5 bases). The length of the CDR3 is 14 residues. From germline, CDR1 is LGHDT and CDR2 YNNKEL (reference sequence). V gave up 2 bases and J gave up 5 bases, with 11 bases separating them. CDR3 amino acids: CASSQYLSGDTQYF. For the CDR3, the DNA is TGTGCCAGCAGCCAATACCTAAGCGGAGATACGCAGTATTTT.

In its sample, this clone was seen a few times. V gene TRBV7-9 combines with J gene TRBJ2-7, with D possibly TRBD1 on 5 matching bases. Trimming stripped 1 base from V and 5 bases from J, with 12 bases between. Germline CDR1 reads SEHNR; CDR2 reads FQNEAQ (reference sequence). This CDR3 region has 14 residues. In nucleotides, the CDR3 is TGTGCCAGCAGCTTAGACAGGAAAAACAACGAGCAGTACTTC. This encodes CASSLDRKNNEQYF.

V and J are TRBV7-6 and TRBJ2-7, with TRBD1 matching 7 bases. The V and J ends lost 1 base and 1 base, in that order; junction bases with no gene match: 1. The germline V gene has CDR1 SGHVS and CDR2 FNYEAQ. CDR3 length equals 14 residues. DNA of the CDR3: TGTGCCAGCAGCTTAGGGGACAGATCCTACGAGCAGTACTTC. It encodes CASSLGDRSYEQYF.

The chain joins TRBV4-2 to TRBJ2-7; D possibly corresponds to TRBD1 (7 bases). The germline gives CDR1 LGHNA, CDR2 YNFKEQ. The CDR3 extends over 15 amino acids. V shed 10 bases and J shed 4 bases, with 23 bases lying between them. CDR3 sequence (DNA): TGTGCCATTCACCCGGGGAGGACAGGACGTTACGAGCAGTACTTC. It yields the protein CAIHPGRTGRYEQYF.

The rearrangement links TRBV20-1 to TRBJ2-1; 7 nucleotides agree with TRBD1. Trimming at V came to 3 bases and at J to 6 bases, leaving 14 bases not matched to a gene. The CDR3 has 16 residues. Germline V gene lookup returns CDR1 DFQATT and CDR2 SNEGSKA (reference sequence). The DNA of the CDR3 is TGCAGTGCTAGTAACGCCGGGACAGTGTCATTCAATGAGCAGTTCTTC. Translation: CSASNAGTVSFNEQFF.

V gene TRBV27 combines with J gene TRBJ1-2; 11 bases agree with TRBD1. V trimming: 5 bases; J trimming: 4 bases; junction bases outside the gene matches: 3. This CDR3 has 14 residues. CDR1 is MNHEY and CDR2 is SMNVEV in the germline V gene (reference sequence). CDR3 DNA: TGTGCCAGCAGTAGGACAGGGGGCCTCTATGGCTACACCTTC. It translates to CASSRTGGLYGYTF.

The rearrangement links TRBV10-2 to TRBJ2-3, with D possibly matching TRBD1 (8 bases). V shed 6 bases and J shed 6 bases, with 22 bases lying between them. Germline assignment: CDR1 WSHSY and CDR2 SAAADI. The CDR3 is 16 amino acids. CDR3 nucleotide sequence: TGCGCCAGCAGGGTGGCCCACGGACAGGGAGGGGATACGCAGTATTTT. Residues: CASRVAHGQGGDTQYF.

The gene calls are TRBV28 and TRBJ2-2; a possible D gene is TRBD1 (7 bases). Germline assignment: CDR1 MDHEN and CDR2 SYDVKM. The CDR3 extends over 16 amino acids. V gave up 2 bases and J gave up 5 bases, with 15 bases separating them. The CDR3 DNA reads as TGTGCCAGCAGTTTACGGTCGCCAGGGGGGACCGGGGAGCTGTTTTTT. Amino acids: CASSLRSPGGTGELFF.

The DNA for the CDR3 is TGCGCCAGCAGCTTGTCTCCGGGCAGGGGGCGCGAGCAGTACTTC. As protein: CASSLSPGRGREQYF. The chain employs TRBV5-1 and TRBJ2-7, with 8 bases matching TRBD1. The J segment lost 6 bases and the V segment lost 1 base, leaving 9 bases of the junction unmatched. Germline CDR1 reads SGHRS; CDR2 reads YFSETQ. The CDR3 covers 15 residues.

The V call is TRBV5-5, the J call TRBJ1-2; D gene uncertain. With 3 bases removed from V and 0 bases from J, the gap between germline ends came to 9 bases. The CDR3 runs 14 residues. The germline V gene has CDR1 SGHKS and CDR2 YYEKEE (reference sequence). CDR3 in amino acids: CASSSLTTNYGYTF. The CDR3 coding sequence is TGTGCCAGCAGCTCACTAACTACTAACTATGGCTACACCTTC. Together with reference TRBV5-5 and TRBJ1-2, the CDR3 gives the full variable domain: DAGVTQSPTHLIKTRGQQVTLRCSPISGHKSVSWYQQVLGQGPQFIFQYYEKEERGRGNFPDRFSARQFPNYSSELNVNALLLGDSALYLCASSSLTTNYGYTFGSGTRLTVV.

J is TRBJ2-2 and V is TRBV18; D gene unclear. Trimming left V 6 bases short and J 2 bases short, with 10 bases between. The CDR3 is made up of 14 amino acids. Germline CDR1 and CDR2: KGHSH and LQKENI. The CDR3 DNA follows: TGTGCCAGCTCGACGGACCCAAACACCGGGGAGCTGTTTTTT. Translation gives CASSTDPNTGELFF.

The rearrangement joins TRBV5-4 to TRBJ1-2; 8 nucleotides align to TRBD1. Trimming removed 1 base from V and 8 bases from J; junction bases left unmatched: 19. The CDR3 spans 18 residues. Germline lookup yields CDR1 SGHNT and CDR2 YYREEE (reference sequence). The CDR3 DNA reads as TGTGCCAGCAGCTTGCTTGTGCTCAGGGGGCGACTTTCAGGGGGCTACACCTTC. Its translation: CASSLLVLRGRLSGGYTF.

This clone occurred once. The rearrangement links TRBV7-9 to TRBJ2-5; 11 nucleotides match TRBD2. V shed 0 bases and J 5 bases; nucleotides not matched to a gene: 14. The germline V gene has CDR1 SEHNR and CDR2 FQNEAQ (reference sequence). The CDR3 contains 19 residues. CDR3 in DNA: TGTGCCAGCAGCTTAGCGTCTGGGGCTAGCGGGGGGTTTGCGGAGACCCAGTACTTC. Translated: CASSLASGASGGFAETQYF.

This chain connects TRBV4-1 to TRBJ1-2, with 7 bases lining up with TRBD1. Germline V gene lookup returns CDR1 MGHRA and CDR2 YSYEKL. This CDR3 comprises 15 residues. Trimming at V came to 0 bases and at J to 4 bases, leaving 5 bases not matched to a gene. This CDR3 is CASSQDFAGGYGYTF. The CDR3 DNA reads as TGCGCCAGCAGCCAAGATTTCGCAGGGGGCTATGGCTACACCTTC.

This clone is a singleton in its sample. The chain uses TRBV2 and TRBJ2-6; D ambiguous. The germline gives CDR1 SNHLY, CDR2 FYNNEI. The CDR3 has 15 amino acids. V lost 6 bases and J 0 bases, leaving 9 bases between the germline ends. The CDR3 here is CASSETASGANVLTF. The CDR3 DNA reads as TGTGCCAGCAGCGAAACAGCCTCTGGGGCCAACGTCCTGACTTTC.